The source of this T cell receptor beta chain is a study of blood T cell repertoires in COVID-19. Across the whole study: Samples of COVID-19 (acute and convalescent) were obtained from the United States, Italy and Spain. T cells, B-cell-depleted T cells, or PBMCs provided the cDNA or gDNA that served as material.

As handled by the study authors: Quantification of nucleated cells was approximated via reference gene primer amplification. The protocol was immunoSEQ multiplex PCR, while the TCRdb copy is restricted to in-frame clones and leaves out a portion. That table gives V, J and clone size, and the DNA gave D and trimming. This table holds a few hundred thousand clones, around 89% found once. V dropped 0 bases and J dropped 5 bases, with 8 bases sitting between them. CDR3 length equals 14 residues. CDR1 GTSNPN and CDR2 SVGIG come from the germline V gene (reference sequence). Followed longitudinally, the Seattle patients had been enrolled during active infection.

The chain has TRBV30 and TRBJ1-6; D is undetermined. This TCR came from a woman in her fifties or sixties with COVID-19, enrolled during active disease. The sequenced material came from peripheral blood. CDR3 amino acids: CAWSVGQHNSPLHF. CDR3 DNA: TGTGCCTGGAGTGTTGGGCAGCATAATTCACCCCTCCACTTT.